This is a list of T cell receptor beta chains from one sample in a study of HIV-infected patients and healthy controls. One entry per CDR3 protein results from TCRdb running MiXCR on the 5' RACE reads. In the table there are 55,000 to 70,000 distinct CDR3 sequences, 15% to 20% of which are singletons. Source material: CD4+ T cells from blood. The receptors were sampled from a human donor in good health. Both conserved end residues are part of each CDR3. D genes are given only for firm matches. Rows give clone size only sometimes, using once, few, many, or a class for an expanded clone.

D gene: NA
clone size: NA
V gene: TRBV19
J gene: TRBJ1-1
CDR3 length: 12
CDR3 DNA: TGTGCCAGTAGCTGGATGAACACTGAAGCTTTCTTT
CDR3 protein: CASSWMNTEAFF

D gene: NA
clone size: few
V gene: TRBV9
J gene: TRBJ1-4
CDR3 length: 15
CDR3 DNA: TGTGCCAGCAGCGTAGAGGGGGACTTTAATGAAAAACTGTTTTTT
CDR3 protein: CASSVEGDFNEKLFF

D gene: TRBD2
clone size: many
V gene: TRBV7-8
J gene: TRBJ2-3
CDR3 length: 16
CDR3 DNA: TGTGCCAGCAGCGGTCGACTAGCATCTAGCACAGATACGCAGTATTTT
CDR3 protein: CASSGRLASSTDTQYF

D gene: NA
clone size: many
V gene: TRBV30
J gene: TRBJ1-1
CDR3 length: 14
CDR3 DNA: TGTGCCTGGAATGGCCCTCTTAGAGAGACTGAAGCTTTCTTT
CDR3 protein: CAWNGPLRETEAFF

D gene: NA
clone size: few
V gene: TRBV4-1
J gene: TRBJ1-4
CDR3 length: 16
CDR3 DNA: TGCGCCAGCAGCCCAGGTTCGGGGGCTTTGGAAGAAAAACTGTTTTTT
CDR3 protein: CASSPGSGALEEKLFF

D gene: TRBD2
clone size: many
V gene: TRBV12-3/TRBV12-4
J gene: TRBJ2-3
CDR3 length: 17
CDR3 DNA: TGTGCCAGCAGTCCGACGGGCGGGAGGATACTGGCAGATACGCAGTATTTT
CDR3 protein: CASSPTGGRILADTQYF

D gene: NA
clone size: few
V gene: TRBV9
J gene: TRBJ1-6
CDR3 length: 14
CDR3 DNA: TGTGCCAGCAGCGTAACCTGGACGAATTCACCCCTCCACTTT
CDR3 protein: CASSVTWTNSPLHF

D gene: NA
clone size: few
V gene: TRBV2
J gene: TRBJ2-1
CDR3 length: 10
CDR3 DNA: TGTGCCAGCAGTGGGACCGAGCAGTTCTTC
CDR3 protein: CASSGTEQFF

D gene: NA
clone size: many
V gene: TRBV25-1
J gene: TRBJ1-6
CDR3 length: 15
CDR3 DNA: TGTGCCAGCGTAAAGGGAAGCTCCTATAATTCACCCCTCCACTTT
CDR3 protein: CASVKGSSYNSPLHF

D gene: NA
clone size: few
V gene: TRBV12-3/TRBV12-4
J gene: TRBJ2-3
CDR3 length: 13
CDR3 DNA: TGTGCCAGCAGTCTCGTCGGCGATTATACGCAGTATTTT
CDR3 protein: CASSLVGDYTQYF

D gene: NA
clone size: few
V gene: TRBV12-3/TRBV12-4
J gene: TRBJ2-2
CDR3 length: 13
CDR3 DNA: TGTGCCAGCAGCGCAAATGTCTATGGGGAGCTGTTTTTT
CDR3 protein: CASSANVYGELFF

D gene: TRBD2
clone size: many
V gene: TRBV6-1
J gene: TRBJ2-3
CDR3 length: 12
CDR3 DNA: TGTGCCAGCAGTCTAGCGGGAGATACGCAGTATTTT
CDR3 protein: CASSLAGDTQYF

D gene: NA
clone size: NA
V gene: TRBV12-3/TRBV12-4
J gene: TRBJ1-1
CDR3 length: 12
CDR3 DNA: TGTGCCAGCAGTTTTTCCAACACTGAAGCTTTCTTT
CDR3 protein: CASSFSNTEAFF

D gene: NA
clone size: NA
V gene: TRBV6-1
J gene: TRBJ1-3
CDR3 length: 16
CDR3 DNA: TGTGCCAGCAGTGGTAGGGGATTATCCTCCGGAAACACCATATATTTT
CDR3 protein: CASSGRGLSSGNTIYF

D gene: NA
clone size: many
V gene: TRBV7-3
J gene: TRBJ1-1
CDR3 length: 14
CDR3 DNA: TGTGCCAGCAGCTTAACAGGTCCGAACACTGAAGCTTTCTTT
CDR3 protein: CASSLTGPNTEAFF

D gene: NA
clone size: many
V gene: TRBV7-2
J gene: TRBJ1-3
CDR3 length: 17
CDR3 DNA: TGTGCCAGCAGGAGATCCGGGACGTCCTTCTCTGGAAACACCATATATTTT
CDR3 protein: CASRRSGTSFSGNTIYF

D gene: TRBD2
clone size: many
V gene: TRBV11-3
J gene: TRBJ2-7
CDR3 length: 16
CDR3 DNA: TGTGCCAGCAGCTTCGTGTTTGGAACTAGCGGCTACGAGCAGTACTTC
CDR3 protein: CASSFVFGTSGYEQYF

D gene: TRBD1
clone size: NA
V gene: TRBV7-2
J gene: TRBJ2-7
CDR3 length: 15
CDR3 DNA: TGTGCCAGCAGCTTAGGGACAGGGAACTACTACGAGCAGTACTTC
CDR3 protein: CASSLGTGNYYEQYF

D gene: NA
clone size: many
V gene: TRBV5-6
J gene: TRBJ1-4
CDR3 length: 20
CDR3 DNA: TGTGCCAGCAGCTTGGGGGGCCCGGCTCGGGGTCTGTGGACTAATGAAAAACTGTTTTTT
CDR3 protein: CASSLGGPARGLWTNEKLFF

D gene: NA
clone size: many
V gene: TRBV7-9
J gene: TRBJ1-4
CDR3 length: 17
CDR3 DNA: TGTGCCAGCAGCTTAGCCGCGGCCAGGGGTTTTAATGAAAAACTGTTTTTT
CDR3 protein: CASSLAAARGFNEKLFF

D gene: NA
clone size: many
V gene: TRBV2
J gene: TRBJ2-5
CDR3 length: 13
CDR3 DNA: TGTGCCAGCAGTGCCCGAAGAAAAGAGACCCAGTACTTC
CDR3 protein: CASSARRKETQYF

D gene: NA
clone size: many
V gene: TRBV19
J gene: TRBJ2-7
CDR3 length: 13
CDR3 DNA: TGTGCCAGTAGTATCTCCGTTTGGCACGAGCAGTACTTC
CDR3 protein: CASSISVWHEQYF

D gene: TRBD2
clone size: few
V gene: TRBV30
J gene: TRBJ2-1
CDR3 length: 13
CDR3 DNA: TGTGCCTGGAATGCGGGACTAAACAATGAGCAGTTCTTC
CDR3 protein: CAWNAGLNNEQFF

D gene: NA
clone size: few
V gene: TRBV5-6
J gene: TRBJ2-1
CDR3 length: 15
CDR3 DNA: TGTGCCAGCAGCTTGGCCTGGGGGGGCCGGGGTGAGCAGTTCTTC
CDR3 protein: CASSLAWGGRGEQFF

D gene: NA
clone size: NA
V gene: TRBV2
J gene: TRBJ2-2
CDR3 length: 13
CDR3 DNA: TGTGCCGGGACATACGCGAACACCGGGGAGCTGTTTTTT
CDR3 protein: CAGTYANTGELFF

D gene: TRBD1
clone size: few
V gene: TRBV6-5
J gene: TRBJ1-5
CDR3 length: 14
CDR3 DNA: TGTGCCAGCAGTTATGGGACAGGGGGGCAGCCCCAGCATTTT
CDR3 protein: CASSYGTGGQPQHF

D gene: NA
clone size: many
V gene: TRBV2
J gene: TRBJ2-7
CDR3 length: 12
CDR3 DNA: TGTGCCAGCAGTGGGACAGTATACGAGCAGTACTTC
CDR3 protein: CASSGTVYEQYF

D gene: NA
clone size: many
V gene: TRBV5-5
J gene: TRBJ1-2
CDR3 length: 17
CDR3 DNA: TGTGCCAGCAGCCTGTCAGGAAACGCCCAAAACCTCTATGGCTACACCTTC
CDR3 protein: CASSLSGNAQNLYGYTF

D gene: NA
clone size: NA
V gene: TRBV7-9
J gene: TRBJ1-1
CDR3 length: 13
CDR3 DNA: TGTGCCAGCAGCTACGACCTGAACACTGAAGCTTTCTTT
CDR3 protein: CASSYDLNTEAFF

D gene: TRBD2
clone size: NA
V gene: TRBV12-3/TRBV12-4
J gene: TRBJ2-1
CDR3 length: 14
CDR3 DNA: TGTGCCAGCAGTTTCGGGCTAGCGGGGAATGAGCAGTTCTTC
CDR3 protein: CASSFGLAGNEQFF

D gene: TRBD1
clone size: few
V gene: TRBV29-1
J gene: TRBJ1-2
CDR3 length: 13
CDR3 DNA: TGCAGCGTTGAACCAAACAGGGGGTATGGCTACACCTTC
CDR3 protein: CSVEPNRGYGYTF

D gene: NA
clone size: NA
V gene: TRBV19
J gene: TRBJ2-4
CDR3 length: 16
CDR3 DNA: TGTGCCAGTAGTATCCAGGGGCGGCTAGCCAAAAACATTCAGTACTTC
CDR3 protein: CASSIQGRLAKNIQYF

D gene: NA
clone size: many
V gene: TRBV27
J gene: TRBJ2-7
CDR3 length: 15
CDR3 DNA: TGTGCCAGCAGTTTATCGACGGTGAGGATCTCCGAGCAGTACTTC
CDR3 protein: CASSLSTVRISEQYF

D gene: NA
clone size: many
V gene: TRBV20-1
J gene: TRBJ2-1
CDR3 length: 14
CDR3 DNA: TGCAGTGCTAGTCTGTTTTCGGGTACAAATGAGCAGTTCTTC
CDR3 protein: CSASLFSGTNEQFF

D gene: TRBD2
clone size: many
V gene: TRBV10-3
J gene: TRBJ2-1
CDR3 length: 17
CDR3 DNA: TGTGCCATCAGTGAGGCCTCCGGGACTAGCGGGAGTAATGAGCAGTTCTTC
CDR3 protein: CAISEASGTSGSNEQFF

D gene: TRBD2
clone size: few
V gene: TRBV30
J gene: TRBJ2-5
CDR3 length: 14
CDR3 DNA: TGTGCCTGGAGTGCGTCTAGCGGGAGTAATCCCCAGTACTTC
CDR3 protein: CAWSASSGSNPQYF

D gene: NA
clone size: few
V gene: TRBV29-1
J gene: TRBJ1-1
CDR3 length: 13
CDR3 DNA: TGCAGCGTTGAAGTTAACAGTGGAGTTGAAGCTTTCTTT
CDR3 protein: CSVEVNSGVEAFF

D gene: TRBD1
clone size: many
V gene: TRBV6-1
J gene: TRBJ2-2
CDR3 length: 15
CDR3 DNA: TGTGCCAGCAGTGACGGACAGGGGGGGGCCGGGGAGCTGTTTTTT
CDR3 protein: CASSDGQGGAGELFF

D gene: NA
clone size: NA
V gene: TRBV4-1
J gene: TRBJ2-7
CDR3 length: 12
CDR3 DNA: TGCGCCAGCAGCCAGTTTTCGGGAGAGCAGTACTTC
CDR3 protein: CASSQFSGEQYF

D gene: TRBD1
clone size: many
V gene: TRBV18
J gene: TRBJ1-1
CDR3 length: 14
CDR3 DNA: TGTGCCAGCTCACCTACCGGGACAGGGGGTGACAGTCTCTTT
CDR3 protein: CASSPTGTGGDSLF

D gene: NA
clone size: few
V gene: TRBV7-9
J gene: TRBJ1-1
CDR3 length: 14
CDR3 DNA: TGTGCCAGCAGCCTCCAGTCAGGGAACACTGAAGCTTTCTTT
CDR3 protein: CASSLQSGNTEAFF

D gene: TRBD1
clone size: few
V gene: TRBV29-1
J gene: TRBJ2-4
CDR3 length: 15
CDR3 DNA: TGCAGCGTTGAATTACAGGGGCGAGCCAAAAACATTCAGTACTTC
CDR3 protein: CSVELQGRAKNIQYF

D gene: TRBD2
clone size: NA
V gene: TRBV10-3
J gene: TRBJ2-7
CDR3 length: 17
CDR3 DNA: TGTGCCATCAGTGAAGGACTAGCGGGAGGGAGGACCTACGAGCAGTACTTC
CDR3 protein: CAISEGLAGGRTYEQYF

D gene: TRBD2
clone size: many
V gene: TRBV4-1
J gene: TRBJ2-3
CDR3 length: 14
CDR3 DNA: TGCGCCAGCAGCCTAGCGGGAGCATCAGATACGCAGTATTTT
CDR3 protein: CASSLAGASDTQYF

D gene: TRBD1
clone size: NA
V gene: TRBV7-2
J gene: TRBJ1-1
CDR3 length: 14
CDR3 DNA: TGTGCCAGCAGCCCAATAGCAGGGGGACGGGAAGCTTTCTTT
CDR3 protein: CASSPIAGGREAFF

D gene: NA
clone size: NA
V gene: TRBV20-1
J gene: TRBJ2-1
CDR3 length: 13
CDR3 DNA: TGCAGTGCTAGTTGGAGGCCTGACAATGAGCAGTTCTTC
CDR3 protein: CSASWRPDNEQFF

D gene: NA
clone size: many
V gene: TRBV20-1
J gene: TRBJ2-1
CDR3 length: 11
CDR3 DNA: TGCAGTGCTAGAAGCTACAATGAGCAGTTCTTC
CDR3 protein: CSARSYNEQFF

D gene: NA
clone size: many
V gene: TRBV29-1
J gene: TRBJ2-3
CDR3 length: 12
CDR3 DNA: TGCAGCGTACGCGGTAGCACAGATACGCAGTATTTT
CDR3 protein: CSVRGSTDTQYF

D gene: TRBD2
clone size: many
V gene: TRBV20-1
J gene: TRBJ2-5
CDR3 length: 14
CDR3 DNA: TGCAGTGCTAGTGAGCGGGAGTGGCAAGAGACCCAGTACTTC
CDR3 protein: CSASEREWQETQYF

D gene: NA
clone size: many
V gene: TRBV27
J gene: TRBJ1-2
CDR3 length: 14
CDR3 DNA: TGTGCCAGCAGTCCCGGACAGCCGAGAAGGGGCTACACCTTC
CDR3 protein: CASSPGQPRRGYTF

D gene: NA
clone size: many
V gene: TRBV4-1
J gene: TRBJ1-3
CDR3 length: 19
CDR3 DNA: TGCGCCAGCCAACCCGGGGACGCGGCCCTCTCAAGCTCTGGAAACACCATATATTTT
CDR3 protein: CASQPGDAALSSSGNTIYF